This T cell receptor beta chain comes out of a study of T-cell memory formation after mild COVID-19. On the study more broadly: Largely donor-specific sequence clusters came from a couple of donors.

Germline V gives CDR1 LGHNA, CDR2 YSLEER. Deletions cut 0 bases from V and 4 bases from J, with 9 bases between. CDR3 length: 14 residues. Overall study findings and caveats: Certain responding clones were present in pre-infection memory, suggesting participation of cross-reactive memory. Clones that contracted from day 15 to 85 were balanced CD4/CD8, while later expanders leaned CD4+.

5'RACE with constant-segment primers yielded barcoded, UMI-tagged TCR alpha and TCR beta cDNA libraries. TCRdb re-derived calls from the 5' RACE reads in MiXCR, one entry per CDR3 protein. The sample carries 200,000 to 250,000 distinct CDR3 sequences, over 7.5% recorded once. Note on this clonotype: What it binds is not known.

The chain combines TRBV4-3 with TRBJ2-5; D remains ambiguous. Sequenced material: PBMCs or a T cell subset sorted from them (not recorded which). This sequence was found in a man between 18 and 35 years old who had mild COVID-19 (a few samples of this study predate the infection). Cell type and time point are not known. CDR3 nucleotides: TGCGCCAGCAGCCAAGATTCCAAGGGAGAGACCCAGTACTTC. Amino acids: CASSQDSKGETQYF.